The 9 T cell receptor beta chains reported below all come from one sample, sequenced in a study of blood T cells in healthy people across ages. Together with a sample-barcoded 5' primer, a J-beta primer mix was included in a second PCR lasting roughly 6 to 12 cycles. TCRdb recomputed calls from the 5' RACE reads with MiXCR, one row per CDR3 protein. The sample has about 1.8 million distinct CDR3 sequences; around half are singletons. The sequenced material came from blood. Receptors originate from a woman aged 40-49 years in good health.

The rearrangement uses TRBV29-1 and TRBJ2-5; the match to TRBD1 covers 11 bases. Trimming at V came to 4 bases and at J to 9 bases, leaving 13 bases not matched to a gene. This CDR3 has 15 residues. Germline-derived CDR1 and CDR2 are SQVTM and ANQGSEA. The CDR3 sequence: CSVVGDRGFREAQYF. CDR3 in DNA: TGCAGCGTTGTGGGGGACAGGGGGTTTAGGGAGGCCCAGTACTTC.

This clonotype was counted between two and nine times. The gene calls are TRBV7-2 and TRBJ2-1; D might be TRBD1 (5 bases). The CDR3 spans 13 residues. CDR1 and CDR2 from the germline V gene are SGHTA and FQGNSA. The V end lost 5 bases, the J end lost 11 bases, and 16 bases lay between the germline ends. CDR3 protein: CASSTYLGAQQFF. CDR3 in DNA: TGTGCCAGCAGCACCTATCTTGGGGCTCAGCAGTTCTTC. The whole variable domain, remainder taken from reference TRBV7-2 and TRBJ2-1, is GAGVSQSPSNKVTEKGKDVELRCDPISGHTALYWYRQSLGQGLEFLIYFQGNSAPDKSGLPSDRFSAERTGGSVSTLTIQRTQQEDSAVYLCASSTYLGAQQFFGPGTRLTVL.

V and J are TRBV6-6 and TRBJ2-5; 8 nucleotides line up with TRBD1. CDR1 is MNHNY, CDR2 SVGAGI, per germline (reference sequence). The CDR3 loop spans 17 amino acids. Unmatched junction bases numbered 13, after V lost 6 bases and J lost 1 base. CDR3 DNA sequence: TGTGCCAGCAGGGGACCCCCACAGGGGGTATCCCAAGAGACCCAGTACTTC. It specifies CASRGPPQGVSQETQYF.

CDR3 sequence: CASSEEIAAGGTDTQYF. The CDR3, as DNA: TGTGCCAGCAGTGAAGAAATTGCCGCAGGTGGCACAGATACGCAGTATTTT. The genes are TRBV6-1 and TRBJ2-3; D is ambiguous. Looked up from germline, CDR1 is MNHNS and CDR2 is SASEGT. Trimming left V 1 base short and J 1 base short, with 15 bases between. This CDR3 contains 17 residues.

This chain connects TRBV7-9 to TRBJ2-3, with D possibly matching TRBD2 (5 bases). In germline, CDR1 is SEHNR, CDR2 FQNEAQ (reference sequence). This CDR3 spans 14 amino acids. With 1 base removed from V and 6 bases from J, the gap between germline ends came to 11 bases. The CDR3 DNA follows: TGTGCCAGCAGCTTAGGGATGGTAGCGGATACGCAGTATTTT. It codes for CASSLGMVADTQYF.

Notes on this clonotype: The limits of the CDR3 on the DNA are not certain, so only TCRdb's listed CDR3 is given. V usage is TRBV18 and J usage is TRBJ1-2; the DNA was not compared with TRBD1, the D call given in the table. CDR1 and CDR2 from the germline V gene are KGHSH and LQKENI. The CDR3 adds up to 15 amino acids, both ends counted. CDR3 protein: CASSPLWQGDYGYTF.

This clonotype was counted only a few times. The chain employs TRBV11-2 and TRBJ2-7; 9 bases match TRBD1. This CDR3 is built from 15 residues. The V gene end was trimmed by 5 bases and the J gene end by 0 bases; junction bases not matched to a gene: 5. The germline gives CDR1 SGHAT, CDR2 FQNNGV. The CDR3 here is CASSRLQGASYEQYF. Written as DNA, the CDR3 is TGTGCCAGCAGCCGATTACAGGGGGCCTCCTACGAGCAGTACTTC.

The rearrangement uses TRBV27 and TRBJ1-2; a possible D gene is TRBD1 (5 bases). The V gene's germline CDR1 is MNHEY and CDR2 SMNVEV (reference sequence). Trimming pared 11 bases from V and 3 bases from J, leaving 13 bases between. The CDR3 consists of 12 residues. The CDR3 spells CAAGPPHYGYTF. The CDR3 DNA follows: TGTGCCGCGGGGCCTCCTCACTATGGCTACACCTTC.

The chain has TRBV7-9 and TRBJ2-5; TRBD1 or TRBD2 may be the D gene (6 bases each). V was cut by 6 bases and J by 1 base, with 18 bases left in between. The CDR3 is 16 residues long. Per germline, CDR1 SEHNR and CDR2 FQNEAQ (reference sequence). The CDR3 DNA reads as TGTGCCAGCAGTCCTGATGGGGGGCTGATCCAAGAGACCCAGTACTTC. This gives the protein CASSPDGGLIQETQYF.